Following are 30 T cell receptor beta chains from one sample sequenced in a study of blood T cell repertoires in COVID-19. Some clones are missing from TCRdb's copy, which holds only in-frame ones; the method was immunoSEQ multiplex PCR. The sample lists just under 90,000 clones, approximately 88% occurring once. The sequencing input was peripheral blood. These receptors came from a man aged 55 to 69 with acute or convalescent COVID-19.

The chain joins TRBV3-1 (or the pseudogene TRBV3-2) to TRBJ2-1; 9 nucleotides align to TRBD1. With 4 bases clipped from V and 10 bases from J, the junction kept 5 bases outside the gene matches. Germline V gene sequence: CDR1 LGHDT, CDR2 YNNKEL (reference sequence). This CDR3 comprises 13 residues. CDR3 nucleotide sequence: TGTGCCAGCAGCCGGGACAGGGTTACGGAGCAGTTCTTC. Protein: CASSRDRVTEQFF.

The rearrangement joins TRBV7-3 to TRBJ1-2; 9 bases line up with TRBD1. Germline trimming cut 5 bases from V and 2 bases from J; bases unmatched to any gene: 3. Germline lookup yields CDR1 SGHTA and CDR2 FQGTGA. CDR3 size: 14 residues. CDR3 residues: CASSPGQGNYGYTF. The CDR3 DNA reads TGTGCCAGCAGCCCCGGACAGGGGAACTATGGCTACACCTTC.

The V and J genes are TRBV28 and TRBJ1-5; no reliable D call. The germline CDR1 and CDR2 sequences are MDHEN and SYDVKM. Trimming left V 8 bases short and J 2 bases short, with 13 bases between. There are 14 residues in the CDR3. Here the CDR3 DNA reads TGTGCCAGCTTGGCTTCGTTGGGCAATCAGCCCCAGCATTTT. Amino acid sequence: CASLASLGNQPQHF.

The chain is built from TRBV7-8 and TRBJ2-7; 13 bases match TRBD2. Looked up from germline, CDR1 is SGHVS and CDR2 is FQNEAQ. J lost 7 bases, V lost 6 bases, and 9 bases had no gene match. The CDR3 has 15 amino acids. The CDR3 DNA is TGTGCCAGCAGTGCCCTGGGGACTAGCGGGATTGAGCAGTACTTC. Protein sequence: CASSALGTSGIEQYF.

This chain connects TRBV6-5 to TRBJ1-3, with D tentatively TRBD1 (6 bases). The CDR3 loop spans 13 amino acids. Germline CDR1 MNHEY, CDR2 SVGAGI. V lost 6 bases to trimming and J lost 7 bases, with 13 bases between them. The CDR3 DNA sequence: TGTGCCAGCAGGGCAGGGGATCCTAACACCATATATTTT. Its protein is CASRAGDPNTIYF.

This rearrangement joins TRBV24-1 to TRBJ2-1; D remains unclear. The V gene's germline CDR1 is KGHDR and CDR2 SFDVKD. Trimming stripped 1 base from V and 0 bases from J, with 6 bases between. The length of the CDR3 is 15 residues. The CDR3 nucleotides are TGTGCCACCAGTGATTTCAAGAGCTCCTACAATGAGCAGTTCTTC. Its translation: CATSDFKSSYNEQFF.

This clone showed up just a few times. V gene TRBV12-1 combines with J gene TRBJ1-6. TRBV12-1 is a pseudogene locus. The CDR3 spans 9 residues. CDR3 loop: CAVGGTLHF. The CDR3 DNA sequence: TGTGCCGTGGGCGGGACGCTCCACTTT.

This clone was observed a few times. The J gene is TRBJ2-7, the V gene TRBV6-2 or TRBV6-3; D possibly corresponds to TRBD1 (5 bases). Trimming took off 7 bases at V and 0 bases at J, with 13 bases between the two ends. Per the germline V gene, CDR1 is MNHEY and CDR2 is SVGEGT. The CDR3 covers 14 residues. The CDR3 spells CASTPTVSSYEQYF. CDR3 coding DNA: TGTGCCAGCACCCCGACAGTGAGCTCCTACGAGCAGTACTTC.

This clone occurred once. J is TRBJ1-5 and V is TRBV27; 8 nucleotides line up with TRBD1. V was pared by 6 bases and J by 3 bases, with 10 bases of the junction left unmatched. The CDR3 is 16 amino acids. Germline-derived CDR1 and CDR2 are MNHEY and SMNVEV (reference sequence). The CDR3, as DNA: TGTGCCAGCAGCCTGGAGGCAGGGGGCCTCAATCAGCCCCAGCATTTT. This gives the protein CASSLEAGGLNQPQHF.

V gene TRBV9 combines with J gene TRBJ2-2; 12 bases map to TRBD1. The CDR3 contains 17 residues. Trimming took 3 bases from V and 4 from J; bases not matched to a gene: 7. In germline, CDR1 is SGDLS, CDR2 YYNGEE. The CDR3 loop is CASSGRGTGGITGELFF. The CDR3 DNA reads TGTGCCAGCAGCGGTAGAGGGACAGGGGGCATCACCGGGGAGCTGTTTTTT.

The CDR3 sequence: CASIRRGWMETQYF. The CDR3 nucleotides are TGTGCCAGTATCAGGCGGGGGTGGATGGAGACCCAGTACTTC. The rearrangement uses TRBV19 and TRBJ2-5; TRBD2 agrees at 7 bases. There are 14 residues in the CDR3. Germline loops: CDR1 LNHDA, CDR2 SQIVND (reference sequence). The V segment lost 7 bases and the J segment 5 bases; nucleotides outside the gene matches: 10. The full variable domain, with the rest looked up from reference TRBV19 and TRBJ2-5, is DGGITQSPKYLFRKEGQNVTLSCEQNLNHDAMYWYRQDPGQGLRLIYYSQIVNDFQKGDIAEGYSVSREKKESFPLTVTSAQKNPTAFYLCASIRRGWMETQYFGPGTRLLVL.

V usage is TRBV5-4 and J usage is TRBJ2-5, with D unclear. Trimming removed 1 base at V and 3 bases at J, with 10 bases between. CDR1 and CDR2 from the germline V gene are SGHNT and YYREEE (reference sequence). The CDR3 length is 14 residues. In DNA, the CDR3 is TGTGCCAGCAGCTTGCGAGATTTTGAAGAGACCCAGTACTTC. Amino acid sequence: CASSLRDFEETQYF.

In DNA, the CDR3 is TGTGCCACCAGTGATGCTGCGGGGGGTAGCACAGATACGCAGTATTTT. This translates into CATSDAAGGSTDTQYF. The chain employs TRBV24-1 and TRBJ2-3, with 8 bases matching TRBD2. The CDR3 totals 16 residues. Germline V lookup: CDR1 KGHDR, CDR2 SFDVKD. After removal of 3 bases from V and 0 bases from J, the junction contained 4 bases not matched to a gene.

The rearrangement links TRBV5-5 to TRBJ1-5; D might be TRBD1 (5 bases). Germline V gene lookup returns CDR1 SGHKS and CDR2 YYEKEE (reference sequence). Trimming pared 1 base from V and 8 bases from J, leaving 16 bases between. This CDR3 comprises 15 residues. The CDR3: CASSLSLSLREPQHF. The CDR3 coding sequence is TGTGCCAGCAGCTTGAGTTTGAGCCTCAGGGAGCCCCAGCATTTT.

This chain uses TRBV2 with TRBJ1-4; TRBD1 aligns across 9 bases. This CDR3 region has 15 residues. The germline gives CDR1 SNHLY, CDR2 FYNNEI. The trim removed 6 bases at V and 5 bases at J, leaving 7 bases unmatched. CDR3 in amino acids: CASRHPGQGNEKLFF. Written as DNA, the CDR3 is TGTGCCAGCAGGCATCCGGGACAGGGAAATGAAAAACTGTTTTTT. Using reference TRBV2 and TRBJ1-4 for the parts outside the CDR3, the full variable domain is EPEVTQTPSHQVTQMGQEVILRCVPISNHLYFYWYRQILGQKVEFLVSFYNNEISEKSEIFDDQFSVERPDGSNFTLKIRSTKLEDSAMYFCASRHPGQGNEKLFFGSGTQLSVL.

The rearrangement links TRBV11-2 to TRBJ2-7, with 8 bases that match TRBD1. CDR1 SGHAT and CDR2 FQNNGV come from the germline V gene. V was clipped by 4 bases and J by 6 bases; unmatched bases: 14. The CDR3 is 16 residues long. The CDR3, as DNA: TGTGCCAGCAGCTCCCGGACAGGGATGATCTCCCGCGAGCAGTACTTC. Translation gives CASSSRTGMISREQYF.

The rearrangement links TRBV10-2 to TRBJ2-7; D is ambiguous. Germline V gene lookup returns CDR1 WSHSY and CDR2 SAAADI. Trimming left V 5 bases short and J 0 bases short, with 8 bases between. This CDR3 has 13 residues. The CDR3: CASSRTGSYEQYF. The CDR3 coding sequence is TGCGCCAGCAGTAGAACGGGCTCCTACGAGCAGTACTTC.

The chain carries TRBV19 and TRBJ2-5; 7 nucleotides match TRBD1. The CDR3 totals 14 residues. V was pared by 5 bases and J by 5 bases, with 8 bases of the junction left unmatched. Germline V CDR1 and CDR2: LNHDA, SQIVND (reference sequence). The CDR3 is CASSPDEGAETQYF. The CDR3, as DNA: TGTGCCAGTAGTCCGGACGAGGGGGCGGAGACCCAGTACTTC.

The chain carries TRBV6-1 and TRBJ2-7; TRBD1 matches 8 bases. The CDR3 is 15 residues long. V lost 1 base to trimming and J lost 3 bases; unmatched junction nucleotides: 5. The germline V gene encodes CDR1 MNHNS and CDR2 SASEGT. CDR3 region: CASSEVAGGHYEQYF. DNA of the CDR3: TGTGCCAGCAGTGAAGTAGCAGGGGGCCACTACGAGCAGTACTTC.

The table lists this clone with a few counts. The rearrangement uses TRBV11-2 and TRBJ2-1; a possible D gene is TRBD2 (6 bases). The V end lost 5 bases, the J end lost 6 bases, and 17 bases lay between the germline ends. The CDR3 covers 15 residues. Germline values: CDR1 SGHAT, CDR2 FQNNGV. The CDR3 here is CASSTQRRRGNEQFF. The CDR3 DNA follows: TGTGCCAGCAGCACTCAAAGAAGGAGGGGCAATGAGCAGTTCTTC.

The CDR3 region is CASSTRQNSGANVLTF. The CDR3 region has the DNA TGTGCCAGCAGCACGAGACAGAACTCTGGGGCCAACGTCCTGACTTTC. V usage is TRBV11-2 and J usage is TRBJ2-6, with D tentatively TRBD1 (5 bases). This CDR3 region has 16 residues. The germline V gene encodes CDR1 SGHAT and CDR2 FQNNGV. Trimming removed 5 bases from V and 0 bases from J, with 11 bases in between. Combining the CDR3 with reference TRBV11-2 and TRBJ2-6 gives the whole variable domain EAGVAQSPRYKIIEKRQSVAFWCNPISGHATLYWYQQILGQGPKLLIQFQNNGVVDDSQLPKDRFSAERLKGVDSTLKIQPAKLEDSAVYLCASSTRQNSGANVLTFGAGSRLTVL.

The V call is TRBV29-1, the J call TRBJ2-5, with TRBD2 as a possible D gene (6 bases). This CDR3 spans 12 amino acids. Germline V gene data show CDR1 as SQVTM and CDR2 as ANQGSEA. Trimming stripped 4 bases from V and 2 bases from J, with 8 bases between. As DNA, the CDR3 is TGCAGCGTTGTAGGGACTCAAGAGACCCAGTACTTC. The encoded protein is CSVVGTQETQYF.

This chain connects TRBV24-1 to TRBJ2-6, with D perhaps TRBD1 (6 bases). The CDR3 extends over 16 amino acids. The ends were cut back, 4 bases at V and 0 bases at J, with 9 bases in the middle. Germline assignment: CDR1 KGHDR and CDR2 SFDVKD. In DNA, the CDR3 is TGTGCCACCAGTGAGGGGGCTGCCTCTGGGGCCAACGTCCTGACTTTC. This encodes CATSEGAASGANVLTF.

The chain carries TRBV6-6 and TRBJ1-3; tentatively, D is TRBD1 (5 bases). The germline CDR1 and CDR2 sequences are MNHNY and SVGAGI (reference sequence). CDR3 size: 13 residues. Trimming removed 4 bases at V and 3 bases at J, with 7 bases between. CDR3 DNA: TGTGCCAGCAGTTCGGGGGTTGGAAACACCATATATTTT. Translation: CASSSGVGNTIYF.

The genes are TRBV18 and TRBJ2-1, with D maybe TRBD2 (8 bases). The CDR3 is 16 residues long. V lost 2 bases, J lost 5 bases, and 16 bases lay in between. Per germline, CDR1 KGHSH and CDR2 LQKENI. The CDR3 DNA sequence: TGTGCCAGCTCACCAAGGGGGCTAGCGGGCCACAATGAGCAGTTCTTC. This encodes CASSPRGLAGHNEQFF.

The V gene is TRBV7-3, the J gene TRBJ2-3; 8 bases match TRBD2. From germline, CDR1 is SGHTA and CDR2 FQGTGA. V trimming: 0 bases; J trimming: 4 bases; junction bases outside the gene matches: 6. The CDR3 is made up of 16 amino acids. Here the CDR3 reads CASSLTAGGGADTQYF. CDR3 sequence (DNA): TGTGCCAGCAGCTTAACCGCGGGAGGAGGGGCAGATACGCAGTATTTT.

V usage is TRBV18 and J usage is TRBJ1-1; D gene ambiguous. The CDR3 totals 14 residues. Germline CDR1 and CDR2: KGHSH and LQKENI. Trimming removed 6 bases from V and 1 base from J, with 12 bases in between. CDR3 sequence: CASSANRQNTEAFF. DNA of the CDR3: TGTGCCAGCTCGGCGAACAGACAGAACACTGAAGCTTTCTTT. Variable domain in full (rest from reference TRBV18 and TRBJ1-1): NAGVMQNPRHLVRRRGQEARLRCSPMKGHSHVYWYRQLPEEGLKFMVYLQKENIIDESGMPKERFSAEFPKEGPSILRIQQVVRGDSAAYFCASSANRQNTEAFFGQGTRLTVV.

This clone was counted once. This rearrangement joins TRBV30 to TRBJ1-2; tentatively, D is TRBD1 (5 bases). V shed 4 bases and J shed 6 bases, with 12 bases lying between them. The germline V gene encodes CDR1 GTSNPN and CDR2 SVGIG (reference sequence). The CDR3 sequence is 12 residues long. The CDR3 reads CAWNNRRDGYTF. The CDR3 nucleotides read TGTGCCTGGAATAACAGGAGAGATGGCTACACCTTC.

In this sample, this clone turned up once. The chain combines TRBV5-1 with TRBJ2-3; weak D call: TRBD1 (6 bases). With 1 base removed from V and 2 bases from J, the gap between germline ends came to 11 bases. CDR3 size: 15 residues. Germline assignment: CDR1 SGHRS and CDR2 YFSETQ. The CDR3 coding sequence is TGCGCCAGCAGCTTGACAGGGCTCTACACAGATACGCAGTATTTT. Its translation: CASSLTGLYTDTQYF.

CDR3 DNA sequence: TGCGCCAGCAGCTTGGCCGGGACAGGGTTTACTCGAAACACCGGGGAGCTGTTTTTT. Translating it yields CASSLAGTGFTRNTGELFF. The V gene is TRBV5-1, the J gene TRBJ2-2; 9 bases are shared with TRBD1. With V trimmed by 0 bases and J by 2 bases, 11 bases remained unmatched. Germline values: CDR1 SGHRS, CDR2 YFSETQ. The length of the CDR3 is 19 residues.